A single sample is the source of the 29 T cell receptor beta chains below, sequenced in a study of T-cell reconstitution after alpha-beta-depleted transplantation in children. Construction of the TCRbeta library involved unique molecular identifiers. TCRdb called the PCR reads again in MiXCR, with one record for every CDR3 protein. The sample has 490,000 or so distinct CDR3 sequences, under 15% seen once; the top ten hold around 5.6%. The sample was PBMCs from the stem cell graft donor, taken from the stem cell graft. The receptor source for this set is a human donor who donated a stem cell graft to a child with combined immunodeficiency.

The V and J genes are TRBV6-5 and TRBJ1-5, with no clear D. V gave up 6 bases and J gave up 3 bases, with 6 bases separating them. This CDR3 has 12 amino acids. Germline lookup yields CDR1 MNHEY and CDR2 SVGAGI. CDR3 amino acids: CASRGTNQPQHF. DNA of the CDR3: TGTGCCAGCAGGGGAACCAATCAGCCCCAGCATTTT.

The chain uses TRBV5-1 and TRBJ2-5, with a tentative D call TRBD2 (6 bases). Germline assignment: CDR1 SGHRS and CDR2 YFSETQ. CDR3 length: 15 amino acids. Deletions cut 2 bases from V and 3 bases from J, with 14 bases between. The CDR3 sequence: CASSFGTPPKETQYF. CDR3 sequence (DNA): TGCGCCAGCAGCTTCGGGACTCCCCCGAAAGAGACCCAGTACTTC.

Many counts were recorded for this clonotype. The chain has TRBV5-1 and TRBJ2-1; the match to TRBD2 covers 9 bases. The CDR3 loop spans 16 amino acids. The germline V gene encodes CDR1 SGHRS and CDR2 YFSETQ. J gave up 2 bases and V 4 bases, and 7 bases lay outside the gene matches. The CDR3 sequence is CASSPGAGGAYNEQFF. CDR3 in DNA: TGCGCCAGCAGCCCGGGAGCGGGAGGTGCCTACAATGAGCAGTTCTTC. Full variable domain (missing parts from reference TRBV5-1 and TRBJ2-1): KAGVTQTPRYLIKTRGQQVTLSCSPISGHRSVSWYQQTPGQGLQFLFEYFSETQRNKGNFPGRFSGRQFSNSRSEMNVSTLELGDSALYLCASSPGAGGAYNEQFFGPGTRLTVL.

This sequence joins TRBV4-3 and TRBJ2-2; 7 bases match TRBD1. V lost 3 bases and J lost 4; bases outside the gene matches: 5. Germline CDR1 reads LGHNA; CDR2 reads YSLEER. This CDR3 region has 15 residues. The CDR3 is CASSQNRDSTGELFF. For the CDR3, the DNA is TGCGCCAGCAGCCAGAACCGGGACAGCACCGGGGAGCTGTTTTTT.

This clonotype was picked up many times. V gene TRBV12-3 or TRBV12-4 combines with J gene TRBJ1-3; TRBD1 is a possible D gene (5 bases). The CDR3 has 14 amino acids. The V gene lost 1 base and the J gene lost 3 bases, with 7 bases spanning the gap. CDR3 in amino acids: CASSLGRDGNTIYF. The CDR3 DNA reads as TGTGCCAGCAGTTTAGGCAGGGATGGAAACACCATATATTTT.

This clonotype was detected only once. This rearrangement joins TRBV1 to TRBJ2-1; TRBD2, the table's D call, was not compared with the DNA. TRBV1 is an annotated pseudogene. The length of the CDR3 is 19 residues. CDR3 sequence reads: CQQPSPGLAPKGAHNEQFF. The CDR3 region has the DNA TGCCAGCAGCCAAGCCCGGGACTAGCCCCGAAGGGGGCACACAATGAGCAGTTCTTC.

This clonotype was observed many times. V and J are TRBV5-1 and TRBJ2-6; D gene uncertain. CDR3 length: 16 residues. Germline CDR1 SGHRS, CDR2 YFSETQ. V dropped 0 bases and J dropped 1 base, with 8 bases sitting between them. This CDR3 reads CASSLEGRSGANVLTF. For the CDR3, the DNA is TGCGCCAGCAGCTTGGAAGGAAGATCTGGGGCCAACGTCCTGACTTTC.

In this sample, this clonotype turned up a few times. This chain uses TRBV28 with TRBJ2-7; D is ambiguous. CDR1 MDHEN and CDR2 SYDVKM come from the germline V gene. Trimming shortened V by 1 base and J by 3 bases, and 10 bases separated the two germline ends. There are 14 residues in the CDR3. Written as DNA, the CDR3 is TGTGCCAGCAGTTTATACTCCTTAAGCTACGAGCAGTACTTC. This encodes CASSLYSLSYEQYF.

In its sample, this clonotype was seen a few times. This chain uses TRBV6-1 with TRBJ2-2, with D unclear. The CDR3 is 13 residues long. Per germline, CDR1 MNHNS and CDR2 SASEGT. Trimming pared 2 bases from V and 5 bases from J, leaving 6 bases between. The CDR3 here is CASSEIGTGELFF. DNA for the CDR3: TGTGCCAGCAGTGAAATTGGGACCGGGGAGCTGTTTTTT.

This clonotype was seen ten or more times. The chain joins TRBV7-2 to TRBJ2-2; 7 bases line up with TRBD2. This CDR3 spans 16 amino acids. Unmatched junction bases numbered 4, after V lost 3 bases and J lost 0 bases. Per germline, CDR1 SGHTA and CDR2 FQGNSA. The CDR3 nucleotides are TGTGCCAGCAGCTTCTCTAGCGGCTCGAACACCGGGGAGCTGTTTTTT. As protein: CASSFSSGSNTGELFF.

This rearrangement joins TRBV5-1 to TRBJ2-1; D is unresolved. Germline V gene lookup returns CDR1 SGHRS and CDR2 YFSETQ. The CDR3 covers 17 residues. The ends were cut back, 0 bases at V and 8 bases at J, with 21 bases in the middle. CDR3 protein: CASSLVTHEVDHDEQFF. DNA for the CDR3: TGCGCCAGCAGCTTGGTAACCCACGAAGTAGATCACGATGAGCAGTTCTTC.

This clonotype has only a few counts. The chain is built from TRBV29-1 and TRBJ1-1; D unresolved. The length of the CDR3 is 11 residues. Looked up from germline, CDR1 is SQVTM and CDR2 is ANQGSEA. V lost 4 bases, J lost 6 bases, and 9 bases lay in between. The CDR3 reads CSVAESSEAFF. In nucleotides, the CDR3 is TGCAGCGTTGCCGAAAGTTCTGAAGCTTTCTTT. The variable domain in full, with the rest retrieved from reference TRBV29-1 and TRBJ1-1, is SAVISQKPSRDICQRGTSLTIQCQVDSQVTMMFWYRQQPGQSLTLIATANQGSEATYESGFVIDKFPISRPNLTFSTLTVSNMSPEDSSIYLCSVAESSEAFFGQGTRLTVV.

The chain recombines TRBV30 with TRBJ2-2; D is tentatively TRBD1 or TRBD2 (5 bases each). The CDR3 sequence is 15 residues long. CDR1 is GTSNPN, CDR2 SVGIG, per germline (reference sequence). The germline V and J ends were trimmed by 0 bases and 6 bases, with 14 bases remaining between them. This chain's CDR3 is CAWSVQYQGAGELFF. CDR3 bases: TGTGCCTGGAGTGTACAGTATCAGGGAGCCGGGGAGCTGTTTTTT.

This chain connects TRBV6-2 or TRBV6-3 to TRBJ2-5; D remains ambiguous. The length of the CDR3 is 14 residues. The V end lost 4 bases, the J end lost 2 bases, and 11 bases lay between the germline ends. CDR1 MNHEY and CDR2 SVGEGT come from the germline V gene. This CDR3 reads CASSSDIPQETQYF. The CDR3 DNA is TGTGCCAGCAGTTCCGATATTCCACAAGAGACCCAGTACTTC.

The chain links TRBV6-2 or TRBV6-3 to TRBJ2-7; D uncertain. V shed 5 bases and J shed 7 bases, with 15 bases lying between them. Germline-derived CDR1 and CDR2 are MNHEY and SVGEGT. The CDR3 runs to 13 residues. The CDR3 nucleotides are TGTGCCAGCAGTCCCCCACTCCTTCTTGAGCAGTACTTC. Translation: CASSPPLLLEQYF.

The gene calls are TRBV28 and TRBJ2-5; D not certain. V shed 5 bases and J shed 0 bases, with 10 bases lying between them. CDR3 length: 14 amino acids. From germline, CDR1 is MDHEN and CDR2 SYDVKM. CDR3 sequence: CASSPRAYQETQYF. In nucleotides, the CDR3 is TGTGCCAGCAGTCCCCGGGCTTACCAAGAGACCCAGTACTTC.

The chain is built from TRBV6-4 and TRBJ1-1; D is possibly TRBD1 (5 bases). The CDR3 loop spans 18 amino acids. V lost 0 bases and J 11 bases, leaving 28 bases between the germline ends. CDR1 and CDR2 (germline): MRHNA, SNTAGT. The CDR3 region has the DNA TGTGCCAGCAGTGACTCTGGGGCAGGGTGGGATCCGACGCTTGGGGCTTTCTTT. Residues: CASSDSGAGWDPTLGAFF.

The chain employs TRBV7-8 and TRBJ2-1; the match to TRBD2 covers 7 bases. Trimming took 2 bases from V and 5 from J; bases not matched to a gene: 6. CDR3 size: 15 residues. Germline CDR1 and CDR2: SGHVS and FQNEAQ. The CDR3 DNA follows: TGTGCCAGCAGCTTATTGGGGGGGGTGAACAATGAGCAGTTCTTC. Its protein product is CASSLLGGVNNEQFF.

This clonotype has more than one count but fewer than ten. This chain connects TRBV4-1 to TRBJ2-1; D may correspond to TRBD1 or TRBD2 (5 bases each). V lost 5 bases to trimming and J lost 5 bases, with 16 bases between them. Germline V gives CDR1 MGHRA, CDR2 YSYEKL. This CDR3 has 15 amino acids. DNA for the CDR3: TGCGCCAGCAGCAGTCATCCCCGGGGCGACAATGAGCAGTTCTTC. Its protein product is CASSSHPRGDNEQFF.

The chain has TRBV5-1 and TRBJ1-1, with D perhaps matching TRBD1 (6 bases). This CDR3 region has 17 residues. From germline, CDR1 is SGHRS and CDR2 YFSETQ. Trimming cost V 2 bases and J 0 bases, with 17 bases left between them. CDR3 DNA sequence: TGCGCCAGCAGCTTCTGGGGGCGGGGGACCATGAACACTGAAGCTTTCTTT. This sequence encodes CASSFWGRGTMNTEAFF.

The chain employs TRBV3-1 and TRBJ2-7; tentative D call: TRBD1 (5 bases). Germline CDR1 reads LGHDT; CDR2 reads YNNKEL (reference sequence). Trimming removed 0 bases at V and 4 bases at J, with 13 bases between. CDR3 length: 15 residues. CDR3 nucleotide sequence: TGTGCCAGCAGCCAAGATCCAGGGCCGAGGTACGAGCAGTACTTC. Protein sequence: CASSQDPGPRYEQYF.

This clonotype was counted between two and nine times. The gene calls are TRBV18 and TRBJ1-2, with 7 nucleotides matching TRBD1. Looked up from germline, CDR1 is KGHSH and CDR2 is LQKENI. There are 16 residues in the CDR3. V trimming: 2 bases; J trimming: 4 bases; junction bases outside the gene matches: 10. The CDR3 nucleotides read TGTGCCAGCTCACCAGATCCCGACAGGGTGGTCTATGGCTACACCTTC. Its translation is CASSPDPDRVVYGYTF.

The gene calls are TRBV2 and TRBJ1-5; 8 bases map to TRBD1. This CDR3 spans 14 amino acids. Germline CDR1 reads SNHLY; CDR2 reads FYNNEI. V shed 8 bases, J shed 4 bases, and the junction held 7 bases outside the gene matches. CDR3 sequence (DNA): TGTGCCAGCGGACGACAGGGGAATAATCAGCCCCAGCATTTT. Translation: CASGRQGNNQPQHF.

This clonotype was seen ten or more times. This chain uses TRBV4-3 with TRBJ2-1; 13 nucleotides agree with TRBD2. Germline CDR1 reads LGHNA; CDR2 reads YSLEER. Trimming removed 1 base from V and 0 bases from J; junction bases left unmatched: 0. The CDR3 totals 17 residues. CDR3 nucleotide sequence: TGCGCCAGCAGCCAAGGGACTAGCGGGAGCTCCTACAATGAGCAGTTCTTC. Protein product: CASSQGTSGSSYNEQFF.

This clonotype was seen many times. This rearrangement joins TRBV12-3 or TRBV12-4 to TRBJ2-1; D gene ambiguous. The CDR3 is 11 amino acids. V shed 6 bases and J shed 5 bases, with 5 bases lying between them. In DNA, the CDR3 is TGTGCCAGCAGCCTAAACAATGAGCAGTTCTTC. This translates into CASSLNNEQFF.

This clonotype was seen repeatedly, ten times or more. This rearrangement joins TRBV12-3 or TRBV12-4 to TRBJ2-1; 7 nucleotides agree with TRBD2. This CDR3 spans 15 amino acids. After removal of 5 bases from V and 3 bases from J, the junction contained 7 bases not matched to a gene. The CDR3 nucleotides are TGTGCCAGCAGTGTCTCGGGGGGTTACTACAATGAGCAGTTCTTC. Its protein product is CASSVSGGYYNEQFF.

The chain joins TRBV12-3 or TRBV12-4 to TRBJ2-2; a weak D match, TRBD1 (6 bases). This CDR3 comprises 16 residues. V shed 5 bases and J shed 0 bases, with 13 bases lying between them. The CDR3 bases are TGTGCCAGCAGTCTCGACAGGAGATCGAACACCGGGGAGCTGTTTTTT. Its protein is CASSLDRRSNTGELFF.

J is TRBJ2-3 and V is TRBV6-1; 7 nucleotides agree with TRBD1. CDR3 length: 16 residues. Germline-derived CDR1 and CDR2 are MNHNS and SASEGT. Trimming cost V 5 bases and J 2 bases; bases outside gene matches: 10. This chain's CDR3 is CASSKHTGTATDTQYF. The CDR3 nucleotides read TGTGCCAGCAGTAAACACACCGGGACAGCCACAGATACGCAGTATTTT.

This clonotype was picked up many times. V and J are TRBV12-3 or TRBV12-4 and TRBJ1-2; D possibly corresponds to TRBD1 (6 bases). V dropped 6 bases and J dropped 8 bases, with 13 bases sitting between them. The CDR3 contains 12 residues. The CDR3 protein is CASSTGAPGYTF. The CDR3 DNA is TGTGCCAGCAGCACGGGGGCGCCGGGCTACACCTTC.